The rows below give T cell receptor beta chains drawn from one sample of a study of multiple sclerosis patients with progressive multifocal leukoencephalopathy. The method was immunoSEQ multiplex PCR; TCRdb's version includes in-frame clones alone and lacks a portion of them. The sample consists of tens of thousands of clones, around 85% of them appearing once. Sequences were derived from PBMCs, sampled from a patient treated with natalizumab. The receptors derive from a woman in her 30s with progressive multifocal leukoencephalopathy. The CDR3 runs from the conserved cysteine through the conserved F or W. D genes are given only for firm matches. The size entry is marked missing in some rows and otherwise reads once, few, many or a size class.

D gene,V gene,clone size,J gene,CDR3 DNA,CDR3 protein
-,TRBV2,-,TRBJ2-7,TGTGCCAGCGAGCCCCGGACGGGATCCTACGAGCAGTACTTC,CASEPRTGSYEQYF
-,TRBV11-2,-,TRBJ1-1,TGTGCCAGCAGCTTACCGCCCTCGCTCAGCCTCGGATCTGAAGCTTTCTTT,CASSLPPSLSLGSEAFF
TRBD2,TRBV27,once,TRBJ2-3,TGTGCCAGCAGTAGAGGACTAGCGGGGGCCTACACAGATACGCAGTATTTT,CASSRGLAGAYTDTQYF
-,TRBV2,-,TRBJ1-1,TGTGCCAGCAGTGATTTTGGAAACACTGAAGCTTTCTTT,CASSDFGNTEAFF
-,TRBV7-9,-,TRBJ1-2,TGTGCCAGCAGCCCTATCCCAGGGACACCGACTTATGGCTACACCTTC,CASSPIPGTPTYGYTF
TRBD2,TRBV6-4,-,TRBJ2-1,TGTGCCAGCAGTGAACGGGAGGGCTCCTACAATGAGCAGTTCTTC,CASSEREGSYNEQFF
TRBD2,TRBV10-3,-,TRBJ2-3,TGTGCCATCAGTCTGGGACTAGCGGGAGGAGGGGGTCAAGATACGCAGTATTTT,CAISLGLAGGGGQDTQYF
TRBD1,TRBV11-2,-,TRBJ1-1,TGTGCCAGCAGCCCAGCTCCGGTGGGACAGGGGGCGGAGAACACTGAAGCTTTCTTT,CASSPAPVGQGAENTEAFF
-,TRBV5-1,-,TRBJ1-2,TGCGCCAGCAGCTTGGTGGTGGGGACAAACTATGGCTACACCTTC,CASSLVVGTNYGYTF
-,TRBV7-2,few,TRBJ2-6,TGTGCCAGCAGCTGGAGCTCAGATTCTGGGGCCAACGTCCTGACTTTC,CASSWSSDSGANVLTF
-,TRBV12-2,-,TRBJ2-1,TGTGCAAGTCGCTTGGACTTGCCTTCCTACAATGAGCAGTTCTTC,CASRLDLPSYNEQFF
TRBD1,TRBV4-1,-,TRBJ1-2,TGCGCCAGCAGCCATTCACAGGGGGTAGACTATGGCTGCACCTTC,CASSHSQGVDYGCTF
TRBD2,TRBV29-1,-,TRBJ2-3,TGCAGCGTTGATGGGTTAGCGGGAGTCTCAGATACGCAGTATTTT,CSVDGLAGVSDTQYF
-,TRBV18,-,TRBJ1-2,TGTGCCAGCTCACCCCAGGGGTTAGACTATGGCTACACCTTC,CASSPQGLDYGYTF
TRBD1,TRBV14,-,TRBJ2-6,TGTGCCAGCAGCCCCCGACAGGGGTCTAGCTCTGGGGCCAACGTCCTGACTTTC,CASSPRQGSSSGANVLTF
TRBD1,TRBV27,-,TRBJ2-7,TGTGCCAGCAGTTTCAGGACAGGGGGCGACGAGCAGTACTTC,CASSFRTGGDEQYF
-,TRBV4-3,-,TRBJ2-3,TGCGCCAGCAGGCAGAGGGGATGGGGGGAGCCGGGGACCCCAGATACGCAGTATTTT,CASRQRGWGEPGTPDTQYF
-,TRBV5-1,-,TRBJ2-5,TGCGCCAGCAGTCGGGACTCGGGGGATGAGACCCAGTACTTC,CASSRDSGDETQYF
TRBD2,TRBV27,-,TRBJ2-7,TGTGCCAGCAGTTTATTGGGCGGCACTAGCGGGGAAATCACCTACGAGCAGTACTTC,CASSLLGGTSGEITYEQYF
TRBD2,TRBV19,-,TRBJ2-7,TGTGCCAGTATGAGCGGGAGATTACCCTACGAGCAGTACTTC,CASMSGRLPYEQYF
-,TRBV27,-,TRBJ1-2,TGTGCCAGCAGTTTAGGAGGGGTTAACTATGGCTACACCTTC,CASSLGGVNYGYTF
-,TRBV23-1,-,TRBJ2-6,TGCGCCAGCAGTCCCCCCCGCCGGGGGGCCATGCCTGGGGCCAACGTCCTGACTTTC,CASSPPRRGAMPGANVLTF
-,TRBV9,-,TRBJ2-7,TGTGCCAGCAGCGTAGGGATTAGCTCCTACGAGCAGTACTTC,CASSVGISSYEQYF
-,TRBV30,-,TRBJ1-2,TGTGCCTGGAGTGTAGGCGGGGGCCCAGGGAACTATGGCTACACCTTC,CAWSVGGGPGNYGYTF
TRBD1,TRBV11-1,-,TRBJ1-1,TGTGCCAGCAGCCCAGACAGGGGCACTGAAGCTTTCTTT,CASSPDRGTEAFF
-,TRBV2,-,TRBJ1-2,TGTGCCAGCAGTGCCCCGGACGGAGGTAGCTATGGCTACACCTTC,CASSAPDGGSYGYTF
TRBD2,TRBV11-2,once,TRBJ2-3,TGTGCCAGCAGCTTAGAGGGTGCGGGAGGCAGCACAGATACGCAGTATTTT,CASSLEGAGGSTDTQYF
TRBD1,TRBV14,-,TRBJ1-1,TGTGCCAGCAGCCAGACAGGGGTAGACGCTGAAGCTTTCTTT,CASSQTGVDAEAFF
-,TRBV4-2,-,TRBJ1-1,TGTGCCAGCAGCCCCCAGCCGGGAATGAACACTGAAGCTTTCTTT,CASSPQPGMNTEAFF
-,TRBV6-1,-,TRBJ2-1,TGTGCCAGCAGTGAAAACTCCTGGGCGTCCAATGAGCAGTTCTTC,CASSENSWASNEQFF
-,TRBV6-1,-,TRBJ2-7,TGTGCCAGCAGCGTCGGACAGACCATCTACGAGCAGTACTTC,CASSVGQTIYEQYF
TRBD2,TRBV30,-,TRBJ2-1,TGTGCCTGGAGTCGAGCGGGAGCAACTATGCAGTTCTTC,CAWSRAGATMQFF
TRBD1,TRBV28,once,TRBJ1-1,TGTGCCAGCAGTCTGGACAGGGAACAAGCTTTCTTT,CASSLDREQAFF
-,TRBV2,-,TRBJ1-1,TGTGCCAGCAGTGAAGCGCGGGAGAGGGGTACTGAAGCTTTCTTT,CASSEARERGTEAFF
TRBD2,TRBV19,-,TRBJ2-1,TGTGCCACCTCTAGTACGGGGGGAAGCGATGAGCAGTTCTTC,CATSSTGGSDEQFF
TRBD2,TRBV7-9,once,TRBJ2-1,TGTGCCAGTACGTCAGCGGGGAAGAATGAGCAGTTCTTC,CASTSAGKNEQFF
-,TRBV15,-,TRBJ2-3,TGTGCCACCGCCGAGGAGGGGGGCACAGATACGCAGTATTTT,CATAEEGGTDTQYF
-,TRBV7-2,-,TRBJ1-6,TGTGCCAGCAGCTTATTTGGCGGGGGACTTAGTTCACCCCTCCACTTT,CASSLFGGGLSSPLHF
TRBD1,TRBV10-3,few,TRBJ1-6,TGTGCCATCAGTGAGTTTAAAACAGGGGGCCCCGCCAGTAATTCACCCCTCCACTTT,CAISEFKTGGPASNSPLHF
TRBD1,TRBV4-3,-,TRBJ2-3,TGCGCCAGCAGCCAGAATGACAGGGATCAAGATACGCAGTATTTT,CASSQNDRDQDTQYF
TRBD1,TRBV18,-,TRBJ1-2,TGTGCCAGCTCCCCCGGGACAGGAGACTATGGCTACACCTTC,CASSPGTGDYGYTF
-,TRBV19,few,TRBJ2-7,TGTGCCAGTAGCGCCAGTTTCAGCTCCTACGAGCAGTACTTC,CASSASFSSYEQYF
-,TRBV7-9,-,TRBJ2-7,TGTGCCAGCAGCTCCCATCAGGGACCCTACGAGCAGTACTTC,CASSSHQGPYEQYF
TRBD1,TRBV29-1,-,TRBJ1-5,TGCAGCGTTGAAGAGCCCTTGACAGGGGGTCAGCATTTT,CSVEEPLTGGQHF
TRBD2,TRBV6-5,once,TRBJ2-3,TGTGCCAGCAGGGGACTAGCGGTAGATACGCAGTATTTT,CASRGLAVDTQYF
TRBD1,TRBV10-2,-,TRBJ1-1,TGCGCCAGCAGTTACCCCGGACAGGGAAAGACTGAAGCTTTCTTT,CASSYPGQGKTEAFF
-,TRBV7-2,-,TRBJ1-2,TGTGCCAGCAGCCCCCAACGGACTCTTAGCTATGGCTACACCTTC,CASSPQRTLSYGYTF
-,TRBV7-8,-,TRBJ2-2,TGTGCCAGCAGCCCCACCGGAGGGGCGGGTGACACCGGGGAGCTGTTTTTT,CASSPTGGAGDTGELFF
-,TRBV16,medium-sized,TRBJ2-1,TGTGCCAGCAGCCCTAACAATGAGCAGTTCTTC,CASSPNNEQFF
TRBD2,TRBV27,few,TRBJ2-7,TGTGCCAGCAGGGGACGGGGGGGCCTAAGTTCCTACGAGCAGTACTTC,CASRGRGGLSSYEQYF
TRBD1,TRBV7-8,-,TRBJ1-3,TGTGCCAGCAGCTTGGGACAGGGAAGGACTGGAAACACCATATATTTT,CASSLGQGRTGNTIYF
-,TRBV19,-,TRBJ1-2,TGTGCCAGTAGTATAGTCGGCACGACATCTTCCTATGGCTACACCTTC,CASSIVGTTSSYGYTF
-,TRBV7-9,-,TRBJ1-2,TGTGCCAGCAGCTTAGGGGCCGGGCTTAATTCCTACACCTTC,CASSLGAGLNSYTF
TRBD2,TRBV27,-,TRBJ2-3,TGTGCCAGCAGCCCTTCTAGCGGGGAGAGCACAGATACGCAGTATTTT,CASSPSSGESTDTQYF
TRBD1,TRBV9,-,TRBJ2-2,TGTGCCAGCAGCGTCCGGGACAGGTTAGGAGCCGGGGAGCTGTTTTTT,CASSVRDRLGAGELFF
-,TRBV27,-,TRBJ2-1,TGTGCCAGCAGTGCTGGGTCCTACGAAGGCAATGAGCAGTTCTTC,CASSAGSYEGNEQFF
TRBD1,TRBV5-1,-,TRBJ1-2,TGCGCCAGCAGCCCGACAGGGGGGTATGGCTACACCTTC,CASSPTGGYGYTF
-,TRBV7-9,once,TRBJ1-5,TGTGCCAGCAGCTGGGGCGCAGGGGCGGCTCAGCCCCAGCATTTT,CASSWGAGAAQPQHF
-,TRBV7-2,-,TRBJ1-2,TGTGCCAGCAGCTTACGGACAATTTCCCAGGGAGGCTACACCTTC,CASSLRTISQGGYTF
-,TRBV28,-,TRBJ1-3,TGTGCCAGCAGCTCCGGGACTACTGGAAACACCATATATTTT,CASSSGTTGNTIYF